One and the same sample provided the 29 T cell receptor beta chains below, sequenced in a study of T-cell reconstitution after alpha-beta-depleted transplantation in children. The authors prepared the TCRbeta library with unique molecular identifiers. Each CDR3 protein is one row after TCRdb ran MiXCR on the PCR reads. The table shows approximately 190,000 distinct CDR3 sequences, with around 7.7% occurring only once. Material: PBMCs, mostly from graft donor cells, obtained 360 days after TCRalphabeta/CD19-depleted stem cell transplant. These receptors came from a male patient aged 2-10 years who had a stem cell transplant for acute myeloid leukemia, so the T cells may come from the graft donor.

This clonotype has a handful of counts. The V and J genes are TRBV9 and TRBJ2-3; no firm D call. Trimming removed 7 bases at V and 6 bases at J, with 12 bases between. CDR3 length: 12 residues. Germline-derived CDR1 and CDR2 are SGDLS and YYNGEE. CDR3 in DNA: TGTGCCAGCGGAGCGAGTGGTGATACGCAGTATTTT. The encoded protein is CASGASGDTQYF.

J is TRBJ2-7 and V is TRBV12-5; 11 bases line up with TRBD1. Germline CDR1 reads LGHNT; CDR2 reads FRNRAP. CDR3 length equals 14 residues. J gave up 5 bases and V 4 bases, and 4 bases lay outside the gene matches. This CDR3 is CASGSGQGANEQYF. In DNA, the CDR3 is TGTGCTAGTGGTTCCGGACAGGGGGCGAACGAGCAGTACTTC.

This clonotype was seen repeatedly, ten times or more. The rearrangement joins TRBV10-3 to TRBJ2-2; D remains ambiguous. The CDR3 totals 12 residues. In germline, CDR1 is ENHRY, CDR2 SYGVKD. Trimming shortened V by 6 bases and J by 6 bases, and 8 bases separated the two germline ends. The CDR3 sequence is CAISSSPGELFF. The CDR3 nucleotides read TGTGCCATCAGCTCTTCTCCCGGGGAGCTGTTTTTT.

This clonotype was recorded at least ten times. The rearrangement uses TRBV28 and TRBJ2-3; 7 bases fit TRBD2. Germline V gene data show CDR1 as MDHEN and CDR2 as SYDVKM. Trimming at V came to 6 bases and at J to 0 bases, leaving 9 bases not matched to a gene. This CDR3 is built from 16 residues. Here the CDR3 reads CASRRAGPLSTDTQYF. DNA of the CDR3: TGTGCCAGCAGAAGAGCGGGACCCCTTAGCACAGATACGCAGTATTTT.

This clonotype has a handful of counts. Compared with germline, one end of the junction differs, possibly owing to a read error. V and J are TRBV7-2 and TRBJ2-2; TRBD2 is a possible D gene (5 bases). CDR3 length equals 13 residues. Germline-derived CDR1 and CDR2 are SGHTA and FQGNSA. The CDR3, as DNA: TGTGCCAGCAGCTTAGTTAGGGCCGGGAAGCTGTTTTTT. This encodes CASSLVRAGKLFF. The entire variable domain, with the rest obtained from reference TRBV7-2 and TRBJ2-2, is as follows: GAGVSQSPSNKVTEKGKDVELRCDPISGHTALYWYRQSLGQGLEFLIYFQGNSAPDKSGLPSDRFSAERTGGSVSTLTIQRTQQEDSAVYLCASSLVRAGKLFFGEGSRLTVL.

The chain has TRBV2 and TRBJ1-1, with D unclear. From germline, CDR1 is SNHLY and CDR2 FYNNEI. Trimming took off 9 bases at V and 3 bases at J, with 11 bases between the two ends. The CDR3 loop spans 12 amino acids. The CDR3 reads CASGGWDTEAFF. The CDR3 nucleotides are TGTGCCAGTGGAGGGTGGGACACTGAAGCTTTCTTT.

This clonotype has a handful of counts. The DNA for the CDR3 is TGTGCCAGCGTACAGGGTGCGAACACCGGGGAGCTGTTTTTT. This codes for CASVQGANTGELFF. The V gene is TRBV6-1, the J gene TRBJ2-2; D perhaps matches TRBD1 (6 bases). CDR1 MNHNS and CDR2 SASEGT come from the germline V gene. V dropped 8 bases and J dropped 0 bases, with 10 bases sitting between them. The CDR3 contains 14 residues.

There are a few counts of this clonotype. The chain combines TRBV18 with TRBJ2-7, with D perhaps TRBD2 (6 bases). V lost 6 bases to trimming and J lost 6 bases, with 15 bases between them. Looked up from germline, CDR1 is KGHSH and CDR2 is LQKENI. CDR3 size: 13 residues. The CDR3 reads CASSPGDVLEQYV. The CDR3 DNA sequence: TGTGCCAGCTCCCCGGGAGACGTACTCGAGCAGTACGTC.

This clonotype was found many times. This chain links TRBV20-1 with TRBJ2-5; possible D gene TRBD2, 6 bases. The CDR3 runs 17 residues. V was clipped by 0 bases and J by 5 bases, with 22 bases between them. CDR1 and CDR2 from the germline V gene are DFQATT and SNEGSKA (reference sequence). The CDR3 DNA is TGCAGTGCTAGAGATCTCCGGGGGATAAGCCGTCAGGAGACCCAGTACTTC. Protein product: CSARDLRGISRQETQYF.

This clonotype was seen a few times. The rearrangement uses TRBV4-1 and TRBJ2-5; unclear D gene. This CDR3 region has 17 residues. The V end was cut by 0 bases, the J end by 5 bases, with 19 bases between. Germline V gene lookup returns CDR1 MGHRA and CDR2 YSYEKL. The CDR3: CASSQDRPHTLEETQYF. The DNA of the CDR3 is TGCGCCAGCAGCCAAGATCGCCCACATACTTTAGAGGAGACCCAGTACTTC.

In its sample, this clonotype was seen a few times. V and J are TRBV20-1 and TRBJ2-1; 9 nucleotides align to TRBD1. The CDR3 is made up of 15 amino acids. V dropped 3 bases and J dropped 4; count of bases not matched to a gene: 7. Germline V gene lookup returns CDR1 DFQATT and CDR2 SNEGSKA (reference sequence). The CDR3 sequence: CSARRGQGRYNEQFF. The CDR3 region has the DNA TGCAGTGCTAGGCGGGGACAGGGAAGGTACAATGAGCAGTTCTTC.

This clonotype was counted many times. The rearrangement uses TRBV7-2 and TRBJ1-6; a weak D match, TRBD1 (5 bases). The CDR3 sequence is 15 residues long. V gave up 4 bases and J gave up 4 bases, with 11 bases separating them. Germline V gives CDR1 SGHTA, CDR2 FQGNSA. CDR3 sequence (DNA): TGTGCCAGCAGCTGGGGCGAGGGGTATAATTCACCCCTCCACTTT. It is translated as CASSWGEGYNSPLHF.

This clonotype was picked up many times. The chain uses TRBV5-1 and TRBJ2-7, with 8 bases matching TRBD1. This CDR3 has 15 amino acids. V dropped 5 bases and J dropped 0; count of bases not matched to a gene: 7. In germline, CDR1 is SGHRS, CDR2 YFSETQ. The CDR3 DNA sequence: TGCGCCAGCAGGATGACAGGGGACAGCTCCTACGAGCAGTACGTC. Translated, it gives CASRMTGDSSYEQYV.

This clonotype occurred a few times. The gene calls are TRBV7-2 and TRBJ2-7; D is possibly TRBD1 (5 bases). Germline V CDR1 and CDR2: SGHTA, FQGNSA. Trimming took 4 bases from V and 4 from J, leaving 11 bases between them. This CDR3 comprises 13 residues. The CDR3 loop reads CASSSSQAYEQYF. The CDR3 DNA sequence: TGTGCCAGCAGCTCGTCACAGGCTTACGAGCAGTACTTC.

Of note for this clonotype: A much bigger clone sits one base away, suggesting this may be a read error. V usage is TRBV12-3 or TRBV12-4 and J usage is TRBJ2-1, with 13 bases aligning to TRBD2. V shed 3 bases, J shed 9 bases, and the junction held 11 bases outside the gene matches. The CDR3 has 17 residues. Here the CDR3 reads CASSLQGLAGLGSEQFF. The CDR3 DNA reads TGTGCCAGCAGTTTGCAGGGACTAGCGGGGCTAGGGAGTGAGCAGTTCTTC.

This clonotype was detected many times. The chain couples TRBV10-3 to TRBJ1-1; no reliable D call. V dropped 6 bases and J dropped 0 bases, with 5 bases sitting between them. CDR3 length: 12 residues. Germline V gene data show CDR1 as ENHRY and CDR2 as SYGVKD. The CDR3 DNA reads TGTGCCATCAGGAGTATGAACACTGAAGCTTTCTTT. Protein product: CAIRSMNTEAFF.

This clonotype was picked up many times. The V gene is TRBV20-1, the J gene TRBJ2-1; TRBD1 might be the D (5 bases). CDR1 DFQATT and CDR2 SNEGSKA come from the germline V gene (reference sequence). There are 13 residues in the CDR3. The V end was cut by 5 bases, the J end by 2 bases, with 10 bases between. The CDR3 loop reads CSAHRFPYNEQFF. The CDR3 coding sequence is TGCAGTGCTCACAGGTTCCCCTACAATGAGCAGTTCTTC.

This clonotype was counted between two and nine times. The CDR3, as DNA: TGTGCCAGCACCAAACTAGCGGGAGTCTACAATGAGCAGTTCTTC. Protein: CASTKLAGVYNEQFF. This sequence joins TRBV12-3 or TRBV12-4 and TRBJ2-1; TRBD2 matches 11 bases. The CDR3 spans 15 residues. J gave up 3 bases and V 7 bases, and 5 bases lay outside the gene matches.

In this sample, this clonotype turned up a few times. The V call is TRBV12-3 or TRBV12-4, the J call TRBJ2-7; 12 bases fit TRBD1. Trimming cost V 1 base and J 5 bases; bases outside gene matches: 6. The CDR3 totals 16 residues. CDR3 sequence reads: CASSLGEGTGGDEQYV. The CDR3 region has the DNA TGTGCCAGCAGTTTAGGTGAAGGGACAGGGGGCGACGAGCAGTACGTC.

This clonotype was seen repeatedly, ten times or more. The rearrangement links TRBV5-6 to TRBJ1-5, with no clear D. The CDR3 has 15 amino acids. Germline-derived CDR1 and CDR2 are SGHDT and YYEEEE. Trimming left V 1 base short and J 0 bases short, with 8 bases between. The DNA of the CDR3 is TGTGCCAGCAGCTTGATGGGAATTAGCAATCAGCCCCAGCATTTT. It specifies CASSLMGISNQPQHF. Supplemented by reference TRBV5-6 and TRBJ1-5, the full variable domain reads DAGVTQSPTHLIKTRGQQVTLRCSPKSGHDTVSWYQQALGQGPQFIFQYYEEEERQRGNFPDRFSGHQFPNYSSELNVNALLLGDSALYLCASSLMGISNQPQHFGDGTRLSIL.

This clonotype was seen a few times. V usage is TRBV29-1 and J usage is TRBJ2-5; D call uncertain. Trimming cost V 6 bases and J 1 base, with 9 bases left between them. Germline V gene lookup returns CDR1 SQVTM and CDR2 ANQGSEA. The CDR3 contains 12 residues. In DNA, the CDR3 is TGCAGCGTGGCCAGACTCCAAGAGACCCAGTACTTC. Translated: CSVARLQETQYF.

This rearrangement joins TRBV6-1 to TRBJ2-5; D might be TRBD2 (6 bases). The CDR3 has 13 amino acids. Germline assignment: CDR1 MNHNS and CDR2 SASEGT. Trimming pared 5 bases from V and 5 bases from J, leaving 12 bases between. The DNA for the CDR3 is TGTGCCAGCAGTCGACTAGTTGCTGAGACCCAGTACTTC. The encoded protein is CASSRLVAETQYF.

This chain uses TRBV12-3 or TRBV12-4 with TRBJ1-3, with 7 bases that match TRBD1. The CDR3 runs 15 residues. Germline trimming cut 7 bases from V and 2 bases from J; bases unmatched to any gene: 8. The CDR3 nucleotides read TGTGCCAGCACCACCGACAGGGAGGCTGGAAACACCATATATTTT. Translation: CASTTDREAGNTIYF.

A few counts support this clonotype. The rearrangement uses TRBV5-1 and TRBJ1-4; unclear D gene. V lost 0 bases, J lost 5 bases, and 14 bases lay in between. The CDR3 has 16 residues. CDR1 SGHRS and CDR2 YFSETQ come from the germline V gene. The chain's CDR3 is CASSLADPARNEKLFF. In DNA form, the CDR3 reads TGCGCCAGCAGCTTGGCGGACCCGGCAAGGAATGAAAAACTGTTTTTT.

In this sample, this clonotype turned up a few times. The chain combines TRBV12-3 or TRBV12-4 with TRBJ2-3; no clear D gene. The V end lost 8 bases, the J end lost 1 base, and 13 bases lay between the germline ends. This CDR3 contains 14 residues. The CDR3 DNA follows: TGTGCCAGCCCCCCGACGGATGGCACAGATACGCAGTATTTT. It is translated as CASPPTDGTDTQYF.

In its sample, this clonotype was seen a few times. DNA of the CDR3: TGCGCCAGCAGCTTGGTTGGGGATAGCAATCAGCCCCAGCATTTT. It codes for CASSLVGDSNQPQHF. The V call is TRBV5-1, the J call TRBJ1-5; no firm D call. CDR1 is SGHRS, CDR2 YFSETQ, per germline. Deletions cut 0 bases from V and 0 bases from J, with 7 bases between. This CDR3 comprises 15 residues. Full variable domain (rest looked up from reference TRBV5-1 and TRBJ1-5): KAGVTQTPRYLIKTRGQQVTLSCSPISGHRSVSWYQQTPGQGLQFLFEYFSETQRNKGNFPGRFSGRQFSNSRSEMNVSTLELGDSALYLCASSLVGDSNQPQHFGDGTRLSIL.

V gene TRBV4-2 combines with J gene TRBJ2-2; D may be TRBD1 or TRBD2 (5 bases each). This CDR3 is 17 amino acids long. In germline, CDR1 is LGHNA, CDR2 YNFKEQ. V was shortened by 0 bases and J by 0 bases, with 11 bases between the two germline ends. The CDR3, as DNA: TGTGCCAGCAGCCAAGATCATGGGGGAGCGAACACCGGGGAGCTGTTTTTT. Translation: CASSQDHGGANTGELFF.

The chain links TRBV28 to TRBJ2-5; 8 bases fit TRBD2. The CDR3 loop spans 15 amino acids. The germline V gene has CDR1 MDHEN and CDR2 SYDVKM. With 6 bases clipped from V and 7 bases from J, the junction kept 13 bases outside the gene matches. CDR3 sequence: CASSRSGTRSWTQYF. The CDR3 bases are TGTGCCAGCAGCAGATCCGGGACTAGGTCATGGACCCAGTACTTC.

There are many counts of this clonotype. This rearrangement joins TRBV24-1 to TRBJ2-3; no definite D call. The CDR3 loop spans 14 amino acids. Germline V gene lookup returns CDR1 KGHDR and CDR2 SFDVKD. Trimming took 2 bases from V and 8 from J, leaving 13 bases between them. DNA for the CDR3: TGTGCCACCAGTGATTCCCGGACGGTGACTACGCAGTATTTT. This sequence encodes CATSDSRTVTTQYF.